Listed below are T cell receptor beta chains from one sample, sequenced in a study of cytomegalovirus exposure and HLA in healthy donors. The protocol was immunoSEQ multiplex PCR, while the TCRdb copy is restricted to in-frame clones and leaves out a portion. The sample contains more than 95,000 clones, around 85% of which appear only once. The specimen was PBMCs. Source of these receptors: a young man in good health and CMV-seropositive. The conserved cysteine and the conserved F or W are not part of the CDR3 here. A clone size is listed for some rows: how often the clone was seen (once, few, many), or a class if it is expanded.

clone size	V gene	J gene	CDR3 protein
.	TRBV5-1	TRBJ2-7	ASSSLSYEQY
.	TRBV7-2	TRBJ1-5	ASSLARSNQPQH
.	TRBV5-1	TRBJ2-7	ASSLGQGLAGDYEQY
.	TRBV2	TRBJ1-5	ASSEERYQPQH
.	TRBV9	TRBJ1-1	ASSVGTDLNTEAF
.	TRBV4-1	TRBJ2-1	ASGTSGYNEQF
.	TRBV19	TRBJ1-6	ASSLPGNSPLH
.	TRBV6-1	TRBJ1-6	ASGHSTGTPSPLH
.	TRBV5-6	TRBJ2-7	ASSLLRWGAYEQY
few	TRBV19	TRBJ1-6	ASSTTWKLGGPNSPLH
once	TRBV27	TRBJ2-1	ASSWDRANEQF
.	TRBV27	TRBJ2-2	ASRRGQPTGELF
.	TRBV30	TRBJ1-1	AWSGQMNTEAF
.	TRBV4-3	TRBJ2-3	ASSQVLAAQPTQY
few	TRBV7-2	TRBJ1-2	ASSLQGYGYT
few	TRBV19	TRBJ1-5	ASSGRGSLFINQPQH
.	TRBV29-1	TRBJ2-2	SGTGENTGELF
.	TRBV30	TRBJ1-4	AAKDSHNEKLF
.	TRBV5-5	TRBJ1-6	ASSLGGLSPLH
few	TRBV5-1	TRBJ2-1	ASSLGSLAGAYNEQF
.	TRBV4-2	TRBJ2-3	ASSPRGRGSSSFTDTQY
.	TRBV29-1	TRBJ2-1	SVAGGGPNSNEQF
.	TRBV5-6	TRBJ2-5	ASSLKGVNIQETQY
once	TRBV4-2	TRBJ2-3	ASSPRGEGTDTQY
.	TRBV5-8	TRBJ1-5	ASSSRGNRNQPQH
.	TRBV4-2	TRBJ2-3	ASSQEVQLTDTQY
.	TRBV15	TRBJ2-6	ATRNRAGANVLT
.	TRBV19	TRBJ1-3	ASSTGQGAGNTIY
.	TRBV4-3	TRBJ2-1	ASSQDLLAGRMNEQF
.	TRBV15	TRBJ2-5	ATSVRTAPQETQY
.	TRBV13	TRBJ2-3	ATAPGGGRTDTQY
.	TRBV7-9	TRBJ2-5	ASSLGYDSGGQETQY
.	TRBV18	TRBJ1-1	ASSPSPPGIGTEAF
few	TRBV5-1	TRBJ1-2	ASSVEQGAFDGYT
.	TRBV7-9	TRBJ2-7	ASRQGTGDEQY
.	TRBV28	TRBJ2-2	ATSSGGATGELF
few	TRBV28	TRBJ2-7	ASSAGEGVKYGQY
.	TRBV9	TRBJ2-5	ASSVAGTYQETQY
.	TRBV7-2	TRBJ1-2	ASSFRNYGYT
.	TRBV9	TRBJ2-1	ASSVVVAGARGEQF
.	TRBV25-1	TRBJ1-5	ASSEEGSNQPQH